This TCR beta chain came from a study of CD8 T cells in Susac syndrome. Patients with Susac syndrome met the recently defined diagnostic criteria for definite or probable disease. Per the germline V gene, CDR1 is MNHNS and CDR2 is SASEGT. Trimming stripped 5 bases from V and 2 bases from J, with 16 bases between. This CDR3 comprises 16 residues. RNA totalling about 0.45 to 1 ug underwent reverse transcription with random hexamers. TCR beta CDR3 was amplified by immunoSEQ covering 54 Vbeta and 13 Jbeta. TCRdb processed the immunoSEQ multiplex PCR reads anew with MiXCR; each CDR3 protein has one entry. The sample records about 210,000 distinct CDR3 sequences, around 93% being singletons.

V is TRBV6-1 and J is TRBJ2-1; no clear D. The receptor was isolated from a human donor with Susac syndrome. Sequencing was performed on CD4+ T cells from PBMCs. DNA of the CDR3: TGTGCCAGCAGTCCTTCCGGGCCAGCTACCTACAATGAGCAGTTCTTC. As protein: CASSPSGPATYNEQFF.